A selection of T cell receptor beta chains follows, all from one sample in a study of vaccination and CD4 T cells after COVID-19. No antigen has been identified for these receptors. Via MiXCR, TCRdb re-called the PCR reads, giving one row per CDR3 protein. The sample holds about 5,900 distinct CDR3 sequences, just under 35% seen once. The source material was CD4+ T cells from blood, cultured in vitro. The receptor source for this set is a human donor in good health. The CDR3 runs from the conserved cysteine through the conserved F or W. The size of a clone is reported for some rows only, either as once, few or many, or as a class for expanded clones.

V: TRBV7-3
size: -
J: TRBJ2-3
CDR3: CASRSGNGGDTQYF

V: TRBV11-3
size: -
J: TRBJ1-6
CDR3: CASSSYSGSPLHF

V: TRBV20-1
size: few
J: TRBJ2-7
CDR3: CSASRDNFYEQYF

V: TRBV7-2
size: large
J: TRBJ1-3
CDR3: CASSQYRDTGNTIYF

V: TRBV21-1
size: few
J: TRBJ2-2
CDR3: CASSKTGTSNGELFF

V: TRBV7-9
size: few
J: TRBJ2-7
CDR3: CASSLSHEQYF

V: TRBV7-9
size: -
J: TRBJ2-7
CDR3: CASSPTEAYEQYF

V: TRBV20-1
size: few
J: TRBJ1-2
CDR3: CSARVQVLGYTF

V: TRBV14
size: -
J: TRBJ2-1
CDR3: CASSLALVGEQFF

V: TRBV7-8
size: few
J: TRBJ2-2
CDR3: CAHTDTNTGELFF

V: TRBV15
size: -
J: TRBJ1-2
CDR3: CATSYAGSGKAYYGYTF

V: TRBV20-1
size: -
J: TRBJ1-2
CDR3: CSARENPGGEAYTF

V: TRBV11-1
size: few
J: TRBJ2-7
CDR3: CASSKDREKGEQYF

V: TRBV7-2
size: -
J: TRBJ1-5
CDR3: CASSRRGNQPQHF

V: TRBV15
size: -
J: TRBJ1-6
CDR3: CATRGATVSTYNSPLHF

V: TRBV7-8
size: few
J: TRBJ2-2
CDR3: CASKSGFVGELFF

V: TRBV11-2
size: -
J: TRBJ1-2
CDR3: CASSLDRDYGYTF

V: TRBV7-3
size: few
J: TRBJ2-3
CDR3: CASSLAGGSTDTQYF

V: TRBV19
size: -
J: TRBJ2-5
CDR3: CASSIGIVPRGTSGQETQYF

V: TRBV20-1
size: -
J: TRBJ2-7
CDR3: CSAWGDSYEQYF

V: TRBV6-2/TRBV6-3
size: -
J: TRBJ2-3
CDR3: CASSYSRQDTDTQYF

V: TRBV20-1
size: -
J: TRBJ2-6
CDR3: CSAREGGSGANVLTF

V: TRBV20-1
size: -
J: TRBJ2-7
CDR3: CSARSGLAGLDYGQYF

V: TRBV10-3
size: few
J: TRBJ1-5
CDR3: CAISDQGKGSNQPQHF

V: TRBV27
size: -
J: TRBJ2-7
CDR3: CASSLAWSGIGSYEQYF

V: TRBV5-1
size: -
J: TRBJ2-5
CDR3: CASSLVLAGGQETQYF

V: TRBV7-3
size: -
J: TRBJ2-2
CDR3: CASSLNGPRAGGPNTGELFF

V: TRBV19
size: -
J: TRBJ2-6
CDR3: CASRPRSSGANVLTF

V: TRBV7-3
size: -
J: TRBJ2-1
CDR3: CASSFGLAGETEQFF

V: TRBV10-3
size: -
J: TRBJ2-7
CDR3: CAISESSYEQYF

V: TRBV6-1
size: few
J: TRBJ1-5
CDR3: CASSPGNQPQHF

V: TRBV7-9
size: few
J: TRBJ1-5
CDR3: CASSPEPQNQPQHF

V: TRBV15
size: -
J: TRBJ1-5
CDR3: CATSRDAPNQPQHF

V: TRBV6-1
size: -
J: TRBJ2-1
CDR3: CASSQDGGEQFF

V: TRBV7-8
size: -
J: TRBJ2-7
CDR3: CASSLVPIPVGNEQYF

V: TRBV6-1
size: few
J: TRBJ2-1
CDR3: CASSEEAGGYNEQFF

V: TRBV6-1
size: -
J: TRBJ2-1
CDR3: CASSVGTGEFF

V: TRBV7-9
size: few
J: TRBJ2-7
CDR3: CASSYITGVEQYF

V: TRBV6-1
size: few
J: TRBJ1-2
CDR3: CASSEQGAYGYTF

V: TRBV6-5
size: medium-sized
J: TRBJ1-2
CDR3: CASSSPPPPYGYTF

V: TRBV7-3
size: -
J: TRBJ2-2
CDR3: CASSLTRGTGELFF

V: TRBV30
size: few
J: TRBJ1-6
CDR3: CASPGQGRDSPLHF

V: TRBV5-4
size: few
J: TRBJ1-2
CDR3: CASSYGSYREAGSGYTF

V: TRBV20-1
size: -
J: TRBJ2-3
CDR3: CSARAPLAGVTDTQYF